Each of the 5 T cell receptor beta chains below was sequenced from the same sample in a study of T cell repertoires in cytomegalovirus infection. TCRdb ran MiXCR on the reads and lists one entry per CDR3 protein. The data contain 97,000 or so distinct CDR3 sequences, 16% of them singletons. The source material was PBMCs. All receptors derive from a human donor in good health (CMV status not recorded). Some clones in this sample may be carry-over from other donors' samples.

This clonotype was picked up one time. J is TRBJ1-5 and V is TRBV6-6, with D unresolved. The ends were cut back, 2 bases at V and 3 bases at J, with 5 bases in the middle. This CDR3 spans 13 amino acids. Germline V gene data show CDR1 as MNHNY and CDR2 as SVGAGI (reference sequence). This CDR3 reads CASSYPSNQPQHF. CDR3 DNA: TGTGCCAGCAGTTACCCATCCAATCAGCCCCAGCATTTT.

The chain couples TRBV2 to TRBJ1-4; D not certain. Looked up from germline, CDR1 is SNHLY and CDR2 is FYNNEI. The CDR3 consists of 11 residues. The germline V and J ends were trimmed by 7 bases and 8 bases, with 8 bases remaining between them. CDR3 bases: TGTGCCAGCACTGGGGAGGAAAAACTGTTTTTT. The encoded protein is CASTGEEKLFF.

The rearrangement links TRBV20-1 to TRBJ2-3; D is possibly TRBD1 or TRBD2 (5 bases each). V gave up 0 bases and J gave up 2 bases, with 15 bases separating them. Germline lookup yields CDR1 DFQATT and CDR2 SNEGSKA (reference sequence). The CDR3 is made up of 16 amino acids. The CDR3 loop is CSARDLVGVDTDTQYF. The CDR3 coding sequence is TGCAGTGCTAGAGACCTCGTGGGGGTTGACACAGATACGCAGTATTTT.

This clonotype occurred once. V usage is TRBV19 and J usage is TRBJ1-5; D unclear. The CDR3 sequence is 13 residues long. Trimming shortened V by 6 bases and J by 1 base, and 7 bases separated the two germline ends. Germline V CDR1 and CDR2: LNHDA, SQIVND (reference sequence). The CDR3 DNA reads as TGTGCCAGTAGACAGCTAAGCAATCAGCCCCAGCATTTT. This gives the protein CASRQLSNQPQHF.

This clonotype appeared many times. The chain recombines TRBV7-9 with TRBJ2-5, with D possibly matching TRBD2 (6 bases). This CDR3 contains 12 residues. In germline, CDR1 is SEHNR, CDR2 FQNEAQ (reference sequence). Deletions cut 5 bases from V and 3 bases from J, with 7 bases between. CDR3 amino acids: CASSRGEETQYF. For the CDR3, the DNA is TGTGCCAGCAGCCGCGGGGAAGAGACCCAGTACTTC. Together with reference TRBV7-9 and TRBJ2-5, the CDR3 gives the full variable domain: DTGVSQNPRHKITKRGQNVTFRCDPISEHNRLYWYRQTLGQGPEFLTYFQNEAQLEKSRLLSDRFSAERPKGSFSTLEIQRTEQGDSAMYLCASSRGEETQYFGPGTRLLVL.